The 24 T cell receptor beta chains below come from one sample, sequenced in a study of T cells after yellow fever vaccination. From the 5' RACE reads, TCRdb called clonotypes with MiXCR, one entry per CDR3 protein. The profile shows just under 600,000 distinct CDR3 sequences, roughly 13% of them singletons. Sequencing was performed on PBMCs, taken on the day of the yellow fever booster vaccination. The receptors were gathered from a man aged 25-45 years who received the YFV17D yellow fever vaccine.

The V and J genes are TRBV27 and TRBJ1-4; a possible D gene is TRBD1 (5 bases). CDR3 size: 14 residues. The germline V gene encodes CDR1 MNHEY and CDR2 SMNVEV (reference sequence). Trimming took 2 bases from V and 13 from J, leaving 17 bases between them. CDR3 in DNA: TGTGCCAGCAGTTTAACATCTGTAACAGGAGTACTGTTTTTT. Its translation is CASSLTSVTGVLFF. The variable domain in full, completed from reference TRBV27 and TRBJ1-4, reads EAQVTQNPRYLITVTGKKLTVTCSQNMNHEYMSWYRQDPGLGLRQIYYSMNVEVTDKGDVPEGYKVSRKEKRNFPLILESPSPNQTSLYFCASSLTSVTGVLFFGSGTQLSVL.

The chain is built from TRBV5-8 and TRBJ2-7, with no clear D. The length of the CDR3 is 14 residues. The germline V gene encodes CDR1 SGHTS and CDR2 YDEGEE. Trimming took off 0 bases at V and 5 bases at J, with 12 bases between the two ends. CDR3 DNA sequence: TGTGCCAGCAGCTTGGCCGGAGTTATCCACGAGCAGTACTTC. Protein sequence: CASSLAGVIHEQYF.

This chain joins TRBV7-2 and TRBJ2-5; no firm D call. The CDR3 has 14 amino acids. V was cut by 5 bases and J by 4 bases, with 14 bases left in between. Germline V CDR1 and CDR2: SGHTA, FQGNSA. The CDR3 bases are TGTGCCAGCAGCCCCGCCGCTACGGTAGAGACCCAGTACTTC. It is translated as CASSPAATVETQYF.

In this sample, this clonotype turned up many times. The V and J genes are TRBV6-2 or TRBV6-3 and TRBJ2-7, with D uncertain. The CDR3 is made up of 13 amino acids. Trimming pared 0 bases from V and 4 bases from J, leaving 7 bases between. Per the germline V gene, CDR1 is MNHEY and CDR2 is SVGEGT. CDR3 residues: CASSYSNTYEQYF. The CDR3 DNA sequence: TGTGCCAGCAGTTACTCGAACACATACGAGCAGTACTTC.

The chain uses TRBV5-1 and TRBJ1-6; possibly TRBD1 for D (6 bases). In germline, CDR1 is SGHRS, CDR2 YFSETQ. The CDR3 is 14 residues long. V dropped 3 bases and J dropped 6 bases, with 10 bases sitting between them. CDR3 DNA sequence: TGCGCCAGCAGCTGGACAGAATTTAATTCACCCCTCCACTTT. This encodes CASSWTEFNSPLHF.

This clonotype was seen only a few times. The chain is built from TRBV4-3 and TRBJ2-1; D remains unclear. From germline, CDR1 is LGHNA and CDR2 YSLEER. V lost 0 bases and J 5 bases, leaving 14 bases between the germline ends. CDR3 length: 16 residues. CDR3 DNA: TGCGCCAGCAGCCAAGATCTGGCGGCGGAGAACAATGAGCAGTTCTTC. It encodes CASSQDLAAENNEQFF.

This clonotype came up a few times. The chain recombines TRBV9 with TRBJ2-2; maybe TRBD2 (6 bases). The germline V and J ends were trimmed by 0 bases and 4 bases, with 10 bases remaining between them. This CDR3 spans 15 amino acids. Germline lookup yields CDR1 SGDLS and CDR2 YYNGEE. In DNA form, the CDR3 reads TGTGCCAGCAGCGTAGTCGGGGGACGCACCGGGGAGCTGTTTTTT. Translation gives CASSVVGGRTGELFF.

The genes are TRBV2 and TRBJ2-5; 12 bases map to TRBD2. Trimming at V came to 7 bases and at J to 1 base, leaving 7 bases not matched to a gene. This CDR3 comprises 16 residues. Germline V CDR1 and CDR2: SNHLY, FYNNEI. CDR3 nucleotide sequence: TGTGCCAGCACCTTCGGACTAGCGGGGTTCCAAGAGACCCAGTACTTC. Protein: CASTFGLAGFQETQYF.

This chain uses TRBV10-3 with TRBJ2-3; TRBD2 aligns across 7 bases. V was clipped by 7 bases and J by 2 bases; unmatched bases: 9. The CDR3 is 15 residues long. CDR1 and CDR2 from the germline V gene are ENHRY and SYGVKD. The CDR3, as DNA: TGTGCCATCACTGTGGCGGGAGAGTCCACAGATACGCAGTATTTT. This translates into CAITVAGESTDTQYF.

The V call is TRBV7-9, the J call TRBJ2-3; 11 positions match TRBD2. Germline V gene sequence: CDR1 SEHNR, CDR2 FQNEAQ (reference sequence). V shed 7 bases, J shed 5 bases, and the junction held 11 bases outside the gene matches. There are 16 residues in the CDR3. The CDR3 sequence is CASIGTSGSLGDTQYF. CDR3 nucleotide sequence: TGTGCCAGCATTGGGACTAGCGGATCCCTTGGAGATACGCAGTATTTT.

The chain links TRBV7-9 to TRBJ2-7; D is uncertain. From germline, CDR1 is SEHNR and CDR2 FQNEAQ (reference sequence). This CDR3 has 13 residues. V dropped 5 bases and J dropped 0 bases, with 8 bases sitting between them. The CDR3 DNA follows: TGTGCCAGCAGCCTGTACGGCTCCTACGAGCAGTACTTC. Amino acid sequence: CASSLYGSYEQYF.

The gene calls are TRBV27 and TRBJ1-6; possibly TRBD1 for D (5 bases). Germline V CDR1 and CDR2: MNHEY, SMNVEV (reference sequence). The CDR3 is 15 residues long. Trimming stripped 6 bases from V and 9 bases from J, with 18 bases between. For the CDR3, the DNA is TGTGCCAGCAGCATTACAGGACGGATGGGTTCACCCCTCCACTTT. As protein: CASSITGRMGSPLHF.

A few counts support this clonotype. V usage is TRBV6-1 and J usage is TRBJ1-6, with D maybe TRBD1 (5 bases). The length of the CDR3 is 14 residues. Germline-derived CDR1 and CDR2 are MNHNS and SASEGT. The V end was cut by 7 bases, the J end by 10 bases, with 17 bases between. In nucleotides, the CDR3 is TGTGCCAGCATGGGACGAGGGTTAGGGTCACCCCTCCACTTT. Protein sequence: CASMGRGLGSPLHF.

This clonotype was seen a single time. The rearrangement joins TRBV29-1 to TRBJ2-7, with TRBD1 matching 10 bases. With 4 bases clipped from V and 1 base from J, the junction kept 1 base outside the gene matches. The CDR3 runs to 13 residues. Germline CDR1 reads SQVTM; CDR2 reads ANQGSEA. CDR3 DNA sequence: TGCAGCGTTGGGGACAGGGGTTCCTACGAGCAGTACTTC. Translating gives CSVGDRGSYEQYF.

This clonotype occurred many times. This chain links TRBV5-1 with TRBJ2-2, with 9 bases matching TRBD2. The CDR3 totals 16 residues. The V gene's germline CDR1 is SGHRS and CDR2 YFSETQ. V was clipped by 0 bases and J by 5 bases; unmatched bases: 5. CDR3 amino acids: CASSLGAGGGTGELFF. CDR3 DNA: TGCGCCAGCAGCTTGGGAGCGGGAGGAGGAACCGGGGAGCTGTTTTTT.

This clonotype was counted a few times. V and J are TRBV27 and TRBJ2-3; 7 bases agree with TRBD2. CDR3 length equals 16 residues. Losses at the gene ends were 5 bases for V and 1 base for J; bases not matched to a gene: 9. Germline V gene lookup returns CDR1 MNHEY and CDR2 SMNVEV (reference sequence). CDR3 sequence reads: CASSLEWGGGTDTQYF. CDR3 nucleotide sequence: TGTGCCAGCAGTCTTGAGTGGGGAGGGGGCACAGATACGCAGTATTTT.

The V and J genes are TRBV20-1 and TRBJ2-3; D not certain. V lost 1 base and J 0 bases, leaving 11 bases between the germline ends. This CDR3 comprises 15 residues. Germline V gene data show CDR1 as DFQATT and CDR2 as SNEGSKA (reference sequence). CDR3 residues: CSARAAGTSTDTQYF. The DNA for the CDR3 is TGCAGTGCTAGAGCCGCCGGCACCAGCACAGATACGCAGTATTTT.

The V gene is TRBV4-1, the J gene TRBJ1-2; D might be TRBD1 (6 bases). CDR1 MGHRA and CDR2 YSYEKL come from the germline V gene. V lost 2 bases, J lost 0 bases, and 16 bases lay in between. The CDR3 runs 17 residues. The CDR3 loop reads CASSQNLDSRANYGYTF. For the CDR3, the DNA is TGCGCCAGCAGCCAAAACTTGGACAGCCGAGCTAACTATGGCTACACCTTC.

The chain joins TRBV7-2 to TRBJ2-1, with D maybe TRBD2 (5 bases). V dropped 2 bases and J dropped 1 base, with 15 bases sitting between them. There are 17 residues in the CDR3. Per the germline V gene, CDR1 is SGHTA and CDR2 is FQGNSA. The CDR3 DNA follows: TGTGCCAGCAGCTTACTCGGCGGGTACTCTTCCTACAATGAGCAGTTCTTC. Its protein is CASSLLGGYSSYNEQFF.

This clonotype showed up just a few times. J is TRBJ2-5 and V is TRBV5-1, with unresolved D. Trimming pared 4 bases from V and 1 base from J, leaving 11 bases between. Per germline, CDR1 SGHRS and CDR2 YFSETQ. The CDR3 runs to 14 residues. The CDR3 DNA follows: TGCGCCAGCAGCCCTCAACCGGGCCAAGAGACCCAGTACTTC. This sequence encodes CASSPQPGQETQYF. The whole variable domain, filled in from reference TRBV5-1 and TRBJ2-5, reads KAGVTQTPRYLIKTRGQQVTLSCSPISGHRSVSWYQQTPGQGLQFLFEYFSETQRNKGNFPGRFSGRQFSNSRSEMNVSTLELGDSALYLCASSPQPGQETQYFGPGTRLLVL.

This clonotype turned up a few times. The J gene is TRBJ2-7, the V gene TRBV12-3 or TRBV12-4; D may be TRBD1 (6 bases). There are 13 residues in the CDR3. V was trimmed by 6 bases and J by 2 bases, leaving 11 bases between them. This CDR3 is CASRRDMTYEQYF. The DNA of the CDR3 is TGTGCCAGCAGGAGGGACATGACCTACGAGCAGTACTTC.

There are a few counts of this clonotype. The chain uses TRBV19 and TRBJ2-3; maybe TRBD1 (6 bases). Trimming left V 5 bases short and J 8 bases short, with 14 bases between. Germline loops: CDR1 LNHDA, CDR2 SQIVND (reference sequence). The CDR3 consists of 13 residues. The CDR3 DNA sequence: TGTGCCAGTAGTGAACAGGGAGAGGGTACGCAGTATTTT. Translating gives CASSEQGEGTQYF.

This chain joins TRBV5-1 and TRBJ2-3; D possibly matches TRBD1 or TRBD2 (5 bases each). Germline assignment: CDR1 SGHRS and CDR2 YFSETQ. The CDR3 consists of 16 residues. The germline V and J ends were trimmed by 4 bases and 0 bases, with 15 bases remaining between them. CDR3 protein: CASSAYRDASTDTQYF. The DNA of the CDR3 is TGCGCCAGCAGCGCGTACCGGGACGCCAGCACAGATACGCAGTATTTT.

There are a few counts of this clonotype. The rearrangement uses TRBV9 and TRBJ2-5; 12 nucleotides line up with TRBD1. This CDR3 is 15 amino acids long. V shed 5 bases and J 6 bases; nucleotides not matched to a gene: 8. CDR1 is SGDLS, CDR2 YYNGEE, per germline. CDR3 region: CASSDGTGGRKTQYF. DNA of the CDR3: TGTGCCAGCAGTGACGGGACAGGGGGCAGGAAGACCCAGTACTTC.